Following are 6 T cell receptor beta chains from one sample sequenced in a study of T cells in Graves' hyperthyroidism and ophthalmopathy (dated by TCRdb to the late 2010s). Library creation used multiplex PCR. Sequencing relied on an Illumina HiSeq 2000. TCR beta CDR3 regions were amplified from RNA transcripts. The first round of RT-PCR for the TCR CDR3 was performed with the HTBI primer set and the Qiagen OneStep RT-PCR kit. In-frame beta chains were kept once TCRdb had trimmed the public reads at Q25 with fastp and called clones with MiXCR. Rows with one shared CDR3 protein collapse into an entry with the most common genes and DNA. A total of hundreds of thousands of distinct CDR3 sequences appear in this sample, less than 15% of them only once. 9% to 9.5% of the sample goes to the ten largest clones. Sample: blood. Receptors were obtained from a woman under 30 with Graves' hyperthyroidism.

This clonotype turned up a few times. The V and J genes are TRBV20-1 and TRBJ2-1; 8 nucleotides align to TRBD2. CDR3 length: 13 amino acids. Germline-derived CDR1 and CDR2 are DFQATT and SNEGSKA (reference sequence). The CDR3 is CTGGGAGMNEQFF. For the CDR3, the DNA is TGCACCGGGGGGGGGGCGGGGATGAATGAGCAGTTCTTC.

This clonotype occurred many times. This chain uses TRBV4-1 with TRBJ2-3, with 7 bases lining up with TRBD2. The CDR3 has 16 residues. With V trimmed by 3 bases and J by 0 bases, 6 bases remained unmatched. Germline CDR1 reads MGHRA; CDR2 reads YSYEKL. CDR3 sequence (DNA): TGCGCCAGCAGCCACCCCGGGGGGTCTAGCACAGATACGCAGTATTTT. Protein sequence: CASSHPGGSSTDTQYF.

This clonotype came up many times. V is TRBV12-3 or TRBV12-4 and J is TRBJ2-7; D unclear. The V and J ends lost 5 bases and 2 bases respectively, with 10 bases between them. There are 13 residues in the CDR3. CDR3 nucleotide sequence: TGTGCCAGCAGTATCGGACGGACCTACGAGCAGTACTTC. Translation: CASSIGRTYEQYF.

This clonotype was counted many times. This rearrangement joins TRBV6-1 to TRBJ1-1, with a weak D call TRBD1 (5 bases). CDR1 and CDR2 (germline): MNHNS, SASEGT. Trimming shortened V by 4 bases and J by 0 bases, and 9 bases separated the two germline ends. This CDR3 comprises 14 residues. The chain's CDR3 is CASSGQTMNTEAFF. DNA of the CDR3: TGTGCCAGCAGTGGACAGACAATGAACACTGAAGCTTTCTTT.

This clonotype was counted many times. The CDR3 is CASSYSDREETQYF. The CDR3 DNA sequence: TGTGCCAGCAGTTACTCGGACAGGGAAGAGACCCAGTACTTC. The chain uses TRBV6-5 and TRBJ2-5; 8 bases line up with TRBD1. The CDR3 consists of 14 residues. V lost 0 bases and J lost 3; bases outside the gene matches: 0. From germline, CDR1 is MNHEY and CDR2 SVGAGI.

There are many counts of this clonotype. The genes are TRBV6-1 and TRBJ2-3; D tentatively fits TRBD1 or TRBD2 (5 bases each). V lost 5 bases to trimming and J lost 3 bases, with 12 bases between them. Germline CDR1 reads MNHNS; CDR2 reads SASEGT. The CDR3 contains 14 residues. The CDR3 sequence is CASSPGRLTDTQYF. The DNA for the CDR3 is TGTGCCAGCAGTCCGGGACGTTTGACAGATACGCAGTATTTT.